Below, 24 T cell receptor beta chains from the same sample are listed, as sequenced in a study of cytomegalovirus exposure and HLA in healthy donors (dated by TCRdb to about 2017). The library was prepared using the immunoSEQ multiplex PCR assay. A mixture of 60 forward primers for TCR Vbeta segments and 13 reverse primers for TCR Jbeta segments was used in the multiplex PCR. The immuneACCESS repertoire file appears here via TCRdb, limited to in-frame rearrangements. These files lack a portion of the clones; in checked studies, under half of the deficit traces to unresolved V genes, and the cause of the others is not known. The sample yields fewer than 200,000 clones; about four fifths were counted once. The top ten constitute approximately 13% of the sample. Sequencing used PBMCs. The receptors come from a woman between 50 and 59 years old in good health and CMV-seronegative.

Only a few counts were recorded for this clone. The chain links TRBV18 to TRBJ1-1; no clear D gene. The CDR3 runs 14 residues. CDR1 is KGHSH, CDR2 LQKENI, per germline. V gave up 3 bases and J gave up 8 bases, with 16 bases separating them. The CDR3 loop reads CASSPYGEFREAFF. The CDR3 nucleotides read TGTGCCAGCTCACCCTATGGGGAGTTTCGGGAAGCTTTCTTT.

The V and J genes are TRBV18 and TRBJ2-7; 11 nucleotides match TRBD1. V gave up 3 bases and J gave up 2 bases; unmatched junction bases: 6. This CDR3 region has 16 residues. Germline values: CDR1 KGHSH, CDR2 LQKENI. CDR3 protein: CASSPLPGQGAYEQYF. In DNA, the CDR3 is TGTGCCAGCTCACCCCTTCCGGGACAGGGGGCCTACGAGCAGTACTTC.

This chain links TRBV6-6 with TRBJ1-1; no reliable D call. Germline V gene sequence: CDR1 MNHNY, CDR2 SVGAGI (reference sequence). CDR3 length: 13 residues. V gave up 4 bases and J gave up 1 base, with 7 bases separating them. This CDR3 reads CASSSTENTEAFF. CDR3 coding DNA: TGTGCCAGCAGTTCAACAGAGAACACTGAAGCTTTCTTT.

The chain has TRBV5-6 and TRBJ1-6; D gene uncertain. The ends were cut back, 4 bases at V and 10 bases at J, with 9 bases in the middle. The CDR3 contains 12 residues. The germline V gene encodes CDR1 SGHDT and CDR2 YYEEEE. As DNA, the CDR3 is TGTGCCAGCAGCCTCCAGCGATCACCCCTCCACTTT. It codes for CASSLQRSPLHF.

The V gene is TRBV7-9, the J gene TRBJ2-1; D perhaps matches TRBD1 (5 bases). This CDR3 comprises 16 residues. Trimming removed 5 bases from V and 4 bases from J, with 18 bases in between. Per germline, CDR1 SEHNR and CDR2 FQNEAQ (reference sequence). The CDR3 reads CASSGDPAGSYNEQFF. DNA for the CDR3: TGTGCCAGCAGCGGCGACCCGGCAGGGTCATACAATGAGCAGTTCTTC.

The chain employs TRBV29-1 and TRBJ2-5; 10 nucleotides agree with TRBD2. The CDR3 sequence is 13 residues long. Germline V gene data show CDR1 as SQVTM and CDR2 as ANQGSEA. The junction had 11 bases not matched to a gene; V was cut back by 7 bases and J by 9 bases. The chain's CDR3 is CSAQGLAEGSQYF. The CDR3 DNA reads as TGCAGCGCCCAAGGACTAGCGGAAGGGTCCCAGTACTTC.

The V call is TRBV5-4, the J call TRBJ2-5; TRBD2 matches at 11 bases. J lost 5 bases, V lost 0 bases, and 6 bases had no gene match. This CDR3 has 16 residues. Germline loops: CDR1 SGHNT, CDR2 YYREEE (reference sequence). In nucleotides, the CDR3 is TGTGCCAGCAGCTTGGGATTAGCGGGGGGGATGGAGACCCAGTACTTC. Encoded protein: CASSLGLAGGMETQYF.

The chain is built from TRBV2 and TRBJ1-1; 9 bases are shared with TRBD1. Trimming removed 6 bases from V and 7 bases from J; junction bases left unmatched: 9. Germline V lookup: CDR1 SNHLY, CDR2 FYNNEI. This CDR3 region has 14 residues. The CDR3 is CASSPGTGFIEAFF. CDR3 DNA sequence: TGTGCCAGCAGCCCCGGGACAGGGTTTATTGAAGCTTTCTTT.

This sequence joins TRBV5-1 and TRBJ2-1, with 11 bases identical to TRBD1. The CDR3 sequence is 15 residues long. V was pared by 4 bases and J by 5 bases, with 5 bases of the junction left unmatched. Per germline, CDR1 SGHRS and CDR2 YFSETQ. The CDR3 DNA reads as TGCGCCAGCAGCCCCGGACAGGGGGCAAACAATGAGCAGTTCTTC. Amino acid sequence: CASSPGQGANNEQFF.

Notes on this clone: One end of the junction does not line up with germline, which may come from a read error. The chain recombines TRBV7-9 with TRBJ2-2; D uncertain. The CDR3 totals 15 residues. Germline CDR1 SEHNR, CDR2 FQNEAQ (reference sequence). The CDR3 DNA is TGTTCCAGCAGCTTAATGGCCGCGAACACCGGGGAGCTGTTTTTT. Translation gives CSSSLMAANTGELFF.

The chain links TRBV4-3 to TRBJ2-3, with D possibly TRBD2 on 5 matching bases. CDR1 LGHNA and CDR2 YSLEER come from the germline V gene. Trimming left V 1 base short and J 5 bases short, with 16 bases between. The CDR3 sequence is 16 residues long. DNA of the CDR3: TGCGCCAGCAGCCAAGGGAGCGGAGAGCTTGTAGATACGCAGTATTTT. Translated, it gives CASSQGSGELVDTQYF.

The chain links TRBV11-3 to TRBJ2-1; possible D gene TRBD1, 5 bases. The ends were cut back, 5 bases at V and 6 bases at J, with 5 bases in the middle. The germline gives CDR1 SGHNT, CDR2 YENEEA. This CDR3 is 11 amino acids long. This CDR3 reads CASSQGNEQFF. Here the CDR3 DNA reads TGTGCCAGCAGCCAGGGCAATGAGCAGTTCTTC.

The rearrangement uses TRBV9 and TRBJ1-1; tentatively, D is TRBD1 (6 bases). This CDR3 spans 13 amino acids. V shed 0 bases and J shed 4 bases, with 7 bases lying between them. The germline CDR1 and CDR2 sequences are SGDLS and YYNGEE. The chain's CDR3 is CASSVVTGTEAFF. The CDR3 DNA sequence: TGTGCCAGCAGCGTAGTGACAGGCACTGAAGCTTTCTTT.

The chain employs TRBV7-9 and TRBJ1-6; D unclear. Germline CDR1 reads SEHNR; CDR2 reads FQNEAQ (reference sequence). V was pared by 4 bases and J by 15 bases, with 10 bases between. This CDR3 comprises 11 residues. As DNA, the CDR3 is TGTGCCAGCAGCTCCGGGGTAGGCCTCCACTTT. Translated, it gives CASSSGVGLHF.

The chain uses TRBV7-3 and TRBJ1-6; 7 bases are shared with TRBD1. V lost 2 bases, J lost 8 bases, and 0 bases stayed unmatched. CDR3 length equals 13 residues. Germline values: CDR1 SGHTA, CDR2 FQGTGA. In DNA, the CDR3 is TGTGCCAGCAGCTTAGGACAGGATTCACCCCTCCACTTT. Protein sequence: CASSLGQDSPLHF. Full variable domain (outside the CDR3, taken from reference TRBV7-3 and TRBJ1-6): GAGVSQTPSNKVTEKGKYVELRCDPISGHTALYWYRQSLGQGPEFLIYFQGTGAADDSGLPNDRFFAVRPEGSVSTLKIQRTERGDSAVYLCASSLGQDSPLHFGNGTRLTVT.

The chain couples TRBV11-2 to TRBJ2-3; TRBD1 aligns across 7 bases. The CDR3 loop spans 15 amino acids. The germline gives CDR1 SGHAT, CDR2 FQNNGV. The V and J ends lost 5 bases and 0 bases, in that order; junction bases with no gene match: 5. The CDR3 region is CASSPRGRSTDTQYF. The CDR3 nucleotides read TGTGCCAGCAGCCCCAGGGGGAGAAGCACAGATACGCAGTATTTT.

This clone was seen a single time. The chain uses TRBV9 and TRBJ1-2; D is uncertain. Germline V gene lookup returns CDR1 SGDLS and CDR2 YYNGEE. The CDR3 is made up of 11 amino acids. The V and J ends lost 4 bases and 4 bases respectively, with 5 bases between them. As DNA, the CDR3 is TGTGCCAGCAGCTCCCTCTATGGCTACACCTTC. This translates into CASSSLYGYTF.

Concerning this clone: The junction departs from the called germline gene at one end, perhaps through a read error. This sample also contains other DNA sequences that code for the same CDR3. The chain combines TRBV5-1 with TRBJ1-3; D is possibly TRBD1 (6 bases). The CDR3 spans 19 residues. Germline lookup yields CDR1 SGHRS and CDR2 YFSETQ. CDR3 in amino acids: CASSLESGEGRVSGNTIYF. CDR3 bases: TGCGCTAGCAGCTTGGAGTCAGGGGAGGGCAGGGTGTCTGGAAACACCATATATTTT. Full variable domain (outside the CDR3, taken from reference TRBV5-1 and TRBJ1-3): KAGVTQTPRYLIKTRGQQVTLSCSPISGHRSVSWYQQTPGQGLQFLFEYFSETQRNKGNFPGRFSGRQFSNSRSEMNVSTLELGDSALYLCASSLESGEGRVSGNTIYFGEGSWLTVV.

The genes are TRBV15 and TRBJ2-1; 11 positions match TRBD2. Germline V gene data show CDR1 as LNHNV and CDR2 as YYDKDF (reference sequence). This CDR3 comprises 16 residues. V shed 2 bases and J 7 bases; nucleotides not matched to a gene: 7. This CDR3 reads CATSRFTSGSWNEQFF. The CDR3 region has the DNA TGTGCCACCAGCAGATTTACTAGCGGGAGTTGGAATGAGCAGTTCTTC.

The rearrangement joins TRBV7-9 to TRBJ1-2; 10 bases are a match to TRBD1. The V segment lost 5 bases and the J segment 4 bases; nucleotides outside the gene matches: 7. Germline-derived CDR1 and CDR2 are SEHNR and FQNEAQ (reference sequence). The CDR3 spans 15 residues. CDR3 sequence (DNA): TGTGCCAGCAGCCCCCGGACAGGGGGAGGCTATGGCTACACCTTC. The encoded protein is CASSPRTGGGYGYTF.

This clone was seen only a few times. The chain joins TRBV6-6 to TRBJ1-2, with 11 bases that match TRBD1. The CDR3 covers 14 residues. Germline values: CDR1 MNHNY, CDR2 SVGAGI (reference sequence). V lost 5 bases to trimming and J lost 8 bases; unmatched junction nucleotides: 7. The CDR3 DNA follows: TGTGCCAGCAGTGACGGACAGGGGGCTGAGGGCTACACCTTC. The encoded protein is CASSDGQGAEGYTF.

The chain couples TRBV4-3 to TRBJ2-2; 11 bases line up with TRBD2. This CDR3 has 16 amino acids. Germline CDR1 reads LGHNA; CDR2 reads YSLEER. V gave up 0 bases and J gave up 7 bases; unmatched junction bases: 4. The CDR3 here is CASSQDLAGGNGELFF. CDR3 in DNA: TGCGCCAGCAGCCAAGACCTAGCGGGAGGAAACGGGGAGCTGTTTTTT.

V usage is TRBV6-6 and J usage is TRBJ1-1; D uncertain. The V end lost 4 bases, the J end lost 10 bases, and 16 bases lay between the germline ends. The CDR3 consists of 13 residues. CDR1 and CDR2 from the germline V gene are MNHNY and SVGAGI (reference sequence). This chain's CDR3 is CASSSNGVYGAFF. CDR3 nucleotide sequence: TGTGCCAGCAGTTCAAACGGGGTATATGGAGCTTTCTTT.

The chain combines TRBV7-2 with TRBJ2-3, with TRBD1 matching 8 bases. Germline assignment: CDR1 SGHTA and CDR2 FQGNSA. V shed 6 bases and J 3 bases; nucleotides not matched to a gene: 8. The CDR3 sequence is 15 residues long. CDR3 nucleotides: TGTGCCAGCAGGATGGACAGGGTCCTTACAGATACGCAGTATTTT. Translating it yields CASRMDRVLTDTQYF.